This TCR beta chain came from a study of beta chain features in type 1 diabetes. The authors reverse transcribed all of the isolated RNA, so sequencing captured expressed TCRB transcripts. Some clones are missing from TCRdb's copy, which holds only in-frame ones; the method was immunoSEQ multiplex PCR. The sample includes about 360,000 clones, approximately 12% seen only once; the top ten take 0.015% to 0.02%. This CDR3 spans 14 amino acids. V was clipped by 5 bases and J by 4 bases; unmatched bases: 6. Germline values: CDR1 SEHNR, CDR2 FQNEAQ (reference sequence). The V call is TRBV7-9, the J call TRBJ1-1, with 8 bases lining up with TRBD1. This TCR was recovered from a man between 18 and 35 years old in good health. The specimen was naive CD4+ T cells from blood. The CDR3 coding sequence is TGTGCCAGCAGCCAGAGACAGGGGACCACTGAAGCTTTCTTT. Translated: CASSQRQGTTEAFF.